Listed below are T cell receptor beta chains from one sample, sequenced in a study of sequential checkpoint blockade in melanoma. Clones were sequenced by immunoSEQ multiplex PCR, and TCRdb holds only the in-frame ones, with some missing. The sample consists of about 37,000 clones, about 30% of them appearing once. Material: tumor tissue (inferred from file names), obtained from a patient given nivolumab and ipilimumab in sequence. All receptors derive from a human donor with melanoma. The CDR3 runs from the conserved cysteine through the conserved F or W. A D gene is named only where the DNA matches it firmly. A clone size is listed for some rows: how often the clone was seen (once, few, many), or a class if it is expanded.

>TRBJ1-1|TRBD1|many|TRBV11-3
TGTGCCAGCAGCGCCCAACAGGGGGCTAGCAACACTGAAGCTTTCTTT
CASSAQQGASNTEAFF
>TRBJ2-2|-|-|TRBV11-3
TGTGCCAGCAGCCCCCAGGGGCCGCACACCGGGGAGCTGTTTTTT
CASSPQGPHTGELFF
>TRBJ2-7|-|few|TRBV28
TGTGCCAGCGCAATGGGGGGACACGTCCTCCCCGAGCAGTACTTC
CASAMGGHVLPEQYF
>TRBJ2-3|-|few|TRBV6-8
TGTGCCAGCAGTTTAATGGACAGCAAGACAGATACGCAGTATTTT
CASSLMDSKTDTQYF
>TRBJ1-1|-|-|TRBV12-5
TGTGCTAGTGATACACAGGCTGGCACTGAAGCTTTCTTT
CASDTQAGTEAFF
>TRBJ2-1|-|-|TRBV18
TGTGCCAGCTCACCCCCCCAAAGATTAACCTACAATGAGCAGTTCTTC
CASSPPQRLTYNEQFF
>TRBJ2-7|-|-|TRBV6-8
TGTGCCAGCAGAATTGCGGGCACACTCTACGAGCAGTACTTC
CASRIAGTLYEQYF
>TRBJ2-7|TRBD1|-|TRBV11-3
TGTGCCAGCAGCATAAGGGGGCCTCTCAGCGAGCAGTACTTC
CASSIRGPLSEQYF
>TRBJ1-4|TRBD1|-|TRBV11-3
TGTGCCAGCAGCTTGGTGGACAGGGGTTATGAAAAACTGTTTTTT
CASSLVDRGYEKLFF
>TRBJ2-3|-|-|TRBV14
TGTGCCAGCAGCCAAAACAGGGATACGCAGTATTTT
CASSQNRDTQYF
>TRBJ1-2|TRBD1|-|TRBV10-2
TGCGCCAGCAGTGGGACAGGGGAAGGTAGATATGGCTACACCTTC
CASSGTGEGRYGYTF
>TRBJ1-5|-|few|TRBV12-5
TGTGCCAGCAAACAGGGATCAAGCAATCAGCCCCAGCATTTT
CASKQGSSNQPQHF
>TRBJ1-5|-|-|TRBV29-1
TGCAGCGTTGGAGAGGGGGGAAATCAGCCCCAGCATTTT
CSVGEGGNQPQHF
>TRBJ2-1|TRBD1|-|TRBV6-8
TGTGCCAGCACGATGCGACAGGGAAGGAATGAGCAGTTCTTC
CASTMRQGRNEQFF
>TRBJ1-1|-|-|TRBV25-1
TGTGCCAGTCGTGAAGCGGGGGAGAACACTGAAGCTTTCTTT
CASREAGENTEAFF
>TRBJ1-6|-|few|TRBV28
TGTGCCAGCAGTTTAGTCAGCTTAGGTTCACCCCTCCACTTT
CASSLVSLGSPLHF
>TRBJ1-5|-|-|TRBV11-3
TGTGCCAGCAGCTTGTACGGGGGCAGCAATCAGCCCCAGCATTTT
CASSLYGGSNQPQHF
>TRBJ2-1|TRBD2|-|TRBV6-8
TGTGCCAGCAGTTACCTTGGGACTAGCCGGGGAAATGAGCAGTTCTTC
CASSYLGTSRGNEQFF
>TRBJ2-1|TRBD2|-|TRBV29-1
TGCAGCGTTGAAGGGAGACTAAACCTCCCAGAGACTAGCCGGCCCCTTAATGAGCAGTTCTTC
CSVEGRLNLPETSRPLNEQFF
>TRBJ2-1|TRBD2|-|TRBV11-1
TGTGCCAGCAGCGTAAGGACTAGCGGCCTCTACAATGAGCAGTTCTTC
CASSVRTSGLYNEQFF
>TRBJ2-2|-|few|TRBV15
TGTGCCACCAGCAGAGTCAGGGAGAACACCGGGGAGCTGTTTTTT
CATSRVRENTGELFF
>TRBJ2-7|-|-|TRBV10-1
TGCGCCAGCAGTGAGTCGGAGCAGCCACCCTACGAGCAGTACTTC
CASSESEQPPYEQYF
>TRBJ2-7|TRBD1|few|TRBV11-3
TGTGCCAGCAGCTTAGAGTGGACAGGGGGTTCCTACGAGCAGTACTTC
CASSLEWTGGSYEQYF